Given below is one TCR beta chain in context. Its specific antigen is unknown. Base qualities were left out, and no much larger clone turns up one base away. Genomic DNA was isolated using the Qiagen DNeasy kit from unsorted PBMCs as well as from negatively selected CD4+ and CD8+ fractions. TCR beta CDR3 regions were amplified by immunoSEQ multiplex PCR using primers annealing to V and J segments. Amplification bias was minimized using a synthetic immune receptor repertoire, and residual bias was removed computationally after sequencing. The original methods were these. Custom Python scripts were used to quantify repertoire diversity as the Shannon entropy index. Unsorted, CD4+ and CD8+ repertoires were analyzed separately, except in combined analyses where CD4+ and CD8+ sequences were merged in silico. The clones in this table, taken by TCRdb from immuneACCESS, are in-frame only. Not every clone is retained; where verified, under half of the shortfall comes from an unresolved V gene, and the cause of the rest is unknown. Clone size and V and J calls were adopted from that table, with D and trimming inferred from the DNA. A total of about 30,000 clones appear in this sample, around 90% of them only once. The leading ten clones occupy over 1% of the sample.

Taken from cysteine to phenylalanine, the CDR3 has 12 residues. CDR3 DNA is the only sequence kept; it has 36 bases, read in frame from the first base. Deletion took 4 bases off V and 10 bases off J, with a span of 13 bases between the germline ends. CDR1 and CDR2 are read off the germline V gene as MDHEN and SYDVKM. The time point label corresponds to: newly diagnosed, previously untreated cHL patient sample. A Miltenyi CD4+ T cell isolation kit was used for magnetic negative selection to purify CD4+ T cells from thawed PBMCs. As a comparison group for the relapsed/refractory trial patients, PBMCs from patients with newly diagnosed, previously untreated classical Hodgkin lymphoma were sequenced. Peripheral blood was collected in 8 mL Vacutainer Cell Preparation Tubes, from which PBMCs were isolated by centrifugation and then cryopreserved. Purified CD4+ and CD8+ fractions were prepared only for cases in which an additional PBMC sample was available. Magnetically labelled cells were removed on LS columns in a quadroMACS separator, and the flow-through was retained as the purified fraction.

This entry is derived from a study of PD-1 blockade in classical Hodgkin lymphoma (dated by TCRdb to the early 2020s). The study in broad terms: The study used CyTOF and TCR beta sequencing to define a peripheral blood immune signature of response to PD-1 blockade in classical Hodgkin lymphoma. Summary of the overall study and its limitations: Baseline TCR diversity was reported as lower in newly diagnosed patients than in healthy donors, and lower still in relapsed/refractory patients. The study was limited to a single clinical trial cohort, and causes of repertoire differences, possibly disease activity or prior therapy, remained undefined.

Here the chain combines TRBV28 and TRBJ2-5, with the D call tentatively TRBD1 or TRBD2, each fitting 5 bases. The sequence was collected from a human donor with classical Hodgkin lymphoma. The sequenced sample was CD4+ T cells from blood. The CDR3 loop reads CASSSPGRYQYF. The DNA is TGTGCCAGCAGTTCCCCGGGGCGGTACCAGTACTTC. Beyond the CDR3, the reference TRBV28 and TRBJ2-5 genes provide the residues; the full variable domain reads: DVKVTQSSRYLVKRTGEKVFLECVQDMDHENMFWYRQDPGLGLRLIYFSYDVKMKEKGDIPEGYSVSREKKERFSLILESASTNQTSMYLCASSSPGRYQYFGPGTRLLVL.